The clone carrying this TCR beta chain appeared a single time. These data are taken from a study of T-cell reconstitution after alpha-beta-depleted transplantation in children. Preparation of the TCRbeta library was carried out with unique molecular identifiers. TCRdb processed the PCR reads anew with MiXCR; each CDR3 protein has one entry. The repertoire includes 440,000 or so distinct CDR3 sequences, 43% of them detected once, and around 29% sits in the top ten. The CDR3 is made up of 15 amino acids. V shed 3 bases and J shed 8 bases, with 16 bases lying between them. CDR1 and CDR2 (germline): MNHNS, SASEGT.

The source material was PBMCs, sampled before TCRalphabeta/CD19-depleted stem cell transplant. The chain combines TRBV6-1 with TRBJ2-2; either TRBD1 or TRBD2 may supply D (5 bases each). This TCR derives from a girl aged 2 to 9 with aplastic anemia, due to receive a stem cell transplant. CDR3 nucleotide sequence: TGTGCCAGCAGTGAGGGAGAAGGGGTTGAGGGGGAGCTGTTTTTT. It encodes CASSEGEGVEGELFF.